This is a list of T cell receptor beta chains from one sample in a study of technical replicates of blood from a few donors. Only in-frame clones appear in the TCRdb table, and some are missing; sequencing was by immunoSEQ multiplex PCR. The data show about 80,000 clones, with about 96% seen just once and approximately 0.32% held by the top ten. Material for sequencing was T cells isolated from PBMCs. The receptor source for this set is a human donor in good health. Both conserved end residues are part of each CDR3. A D gene is named only where the DNA matches it firmly. A clone size is listed for some rows: how often the clone was seen (once, few, many), or a class if it is expanded.

TRBD2	NA	TRBV7-3	TRBJ2-7	TGTGCCAGCAGCTTAGCTTTAGCGGGAGAGCGCGAGCAGTACTTC	CASSLALAGEREQYF
TRBD1	NA	TRBV29-1	TRBJ1-2	TGCAGCGTCCCCGAGGGGGCCCGGAGCTACACCTTC	CSVPEGARSYTF
NA	NA	TRBV6-1	TRBJ1-1	TGTGCCAGCGGTGGCGGGACTGAAGCTTTCTTT	CASGGGTEAFF
NA	NA	TRBV29-1	TRBJ2-1	TGCAGCGTCGAGACTCAGTCTAAGTACAATGAGCAGTTCTTC	CSVETQSKYNEQFF
TRBD1	NA	TRBV19	TRBJ1-1	TGTGCCAGTAGTAGACAGGGGAACACTGAAGCTTTCTTT	CASSRQGNTEAFF
NA	NA	TRBV4-1	TRBJ2-3	TGCGCCAGCAGCCAAGTTTGGCCACTCAACAGGGGCACAGATACGCAGTATTTT	CASSQVWPLNRGTDTQYF
NA	NA	TRBV7-9	TRBJ1-4	TGTGCCAGCAGCTCCCGGGATACACTTGAAAAACTGTTTTTT	CASSSRDTLEKLFF
NA	NA	TRBV7-2	TRBJ1-2	TGTGCCAGCAGCTTTCCGGTTCAACTGTCTTCCTATGGCTACACCTTC	CASSFPVQLSSYGYTF
NA	NA	TRBV29-1	TRBJ2-1	TGCAGCCCTGTGGAGTTGGAAAGCAATGAGCAGTTCTTC	CSPVELESNEQFF
NA	NA	TRBV28	TRBJ1-2	TGTGCCAGCAGTCAGGGTATTAGCGGCTACACCTTC	CASSQGISGYTF
NA	NA	TRBV15	TRBJ2-2	TGTGCCACCAGCAGAGAAACAGGCACCGGGGAGCTGTTTTTT	CATSRETGTGELFF
TRBD1	NA	TRBV10-3	TRBJ1-1	TGTGCCATCAGTGGAGGGGGCTCCGAAGCTTTCTTT	CAISGGGSEAFF
NA	NA	TRBV6-5	TRBJ2-5	TGTGCCAGCAGTTCTCAGGGGCCGAAGTACTTC	CASSSQGPKYF
NA	NA	TRBV7-3	TRBJ2-7	TGTGCCAGCAGCTTAAGGGCCTCCTACGAGCAGTACTTC	CASSLRASYEQYF
NA	NA	TRBV4-2	TRBJ1-5	TGTGCCAGCAGCCAAGCGGGACACTTCAATCAGCCCCAGCATTTT	CASSQAGHFNQPQHF
NA	NA	TRBV21-1	TRBJ2-7	TGTGCCAGCAGCAAAGCGCAGCAGGCGGGCCGCTTGGGCGAGCAGTACTTC	CASSKAQQAGRLGEQYF
NA	NA	TRBV25-1	TRBJ1-2	TGTGCCAGCAGGATGACAACTAACTATGGCTACACCTTC	CASRMTTNYGYTF
TRBD1	NA	TRBV7-3	TRBJ1-1	TGTGCCAGCAGCTCAGGGGGTTACATGGACACTGAAGCTTTCTTT	CASSSGGYMDTEAFF
TRBD1	NA	TRBV30	TRBJ1-2	TGTGCCTGGAGTACAGGGGCGTCAGACTATGGCTACACCTTC	CAWSTGASDYGYTF
TRBD2	NA	TRBV4-2	TRBJ2-5	TGTGCCAGCAGCCAAGATTCCGGCGGGGGGAGGTGGGGGCAAGAGACCCAGTACTTC	CASSQDSGGGRWGQETQYF
TRBD2	NA	TRBV5-4	TRBJ2-5	TGTGCCAGCAGCTCAGGACTAGCGGGAGGTGGAGAGACCCAGTACTTC	CASSSGLAGGGETQYF
TRBD2	NA	TRBV5-1	TRBJ2-3	TGCGCCAGCAGCGGGGGGCTAGCGGGAAGGTACAGCACAGATACGCAGTATTTT	CASSGGLAGRYSTDTQYF
TRBD1	NA	TRBV4-2	TRBJ2-7	TGTGCCAGCAGCCAATCAAAACCTCTAAGAGACAGGGGCTACGAGCAGTACTTC	CASSQSKPLRDRGYEQYF
TRBD2	once	TRBV6-5	TRBJ2-5	TGTGCCAGCGGCGACAGACTAGCAGAAGAGACCCAGTACTTC	CASGDRLAEETQYF
TRBD1	NA	TRBV4-3	TRBJ2-7	TGCGCCAGCAGCCAAGGCGAAACAGGGACAGCCTACGAGCAGTACTTC	CASSQGETGTAYEQYF
NA	NA	TRBV29-1	TRBJ2-6	TGCAGCGTTGAAGTTGTAGGGGCTGGGGCCAACGTCCTGACTTTC	CSVEVVGAGANVLTF
NA	NA	TRBV25-1	TRBJ2-5	TGTGCCAGCAGTGTCCAGGGGACACACACGGAGACCCAGTACTTC	CASSVQGTHTETQYF
NA	NA	TRBV27	TRBJ1-2	TGTGCCAGCAGTTTATCGAGCAGGGTGGACTACACCTTC	CASSLSSRVDYTF
NA	NA	TRBV5-8	TRBJ1-3	TGTGCCAGCACCGACGGAGGTTTCTCTGGAAACACCATATATTTT	CASTDGGFSGNTIYF
TRBD1	NA	TRBV28	TRBJ2-7	TGTGCCAGCAAAAGGACAGGGTCGGGCTACGAGCAGTACTTC	CASKRTGSGYEQYF
NA	NA	TRBV14	TRBJ2-7	TGTGCCAGCAGCCGCTTCATTACTGGCTACGAGCAGTACTTC	CASSRFITGYEQYF
TRBD1	NA	TRBV11-3	TRBJ2-1	TGTGCCAGCAGCCCGGGACAGGGGGCGAAGACCTACAATGAGCAGTTCTTC	CASSPGQGAKTYNEQFF
TRBD1	NA	TRBV12-5	TRBJ2-7	TGTGCTAGTGCTCGGGACAGCTCCTACGAGCAGTACTTC	CASARDSSYEQYF
NA	NA	TRBV5-6	TRBJ1-5	TGTGCCAGCAGCTTGGGGGGGAGGGTAAATCAGCCCCAGCATTTT	CASSLGGRVNQPQHF